This TCR beta chain was recovered during a study of blood T cell repertoires in COVID-19. Study in general: COVID-19 samples from acute and convalescent phases originated in the United States, Italy and Spain. Sources were T cells, B-cell-depleted T cells, or PBMCs; the material itself was cDNA or gDNA.

The Seattle site enrolled patients during active infection and followed them longitudinally. Original processing methods: Nucleated cell number was recorded as an estimate derived from reference gene primer amplification. Profiling relied on immunoSEQ multiplex PCR, and the TCRdb table lists in-frame clones only, not all of them. Clonal size and the V and J genes are those of that table, whereas D and trimming came from the DNA. The sample has more than 60,000 clones; 84% are singletons. Germline assignment: CDR1 LNHDA and CDR2 SQIVND (reference sequence). V lost 3 bases and J lost 8; bases outside the gene matches: 11. The CDR3 is made up of 17 amino acids.

The clonotype was recovered from a man aged 50-59 years with COVID-19, enrolled during active disease. The sequenced sample was peripheral blood. This chain joins TRBV19 and TRBJ2-1, with TRBD2 identical over 12 bases. CDR3 sequence: CASSIALTSGGFYEQFF. The DNA for the CDR3 is TGTGCCAGTAGTATCGCCCTCACTAGCGGGGGGTTTTATGAGCAGTTCTTC.